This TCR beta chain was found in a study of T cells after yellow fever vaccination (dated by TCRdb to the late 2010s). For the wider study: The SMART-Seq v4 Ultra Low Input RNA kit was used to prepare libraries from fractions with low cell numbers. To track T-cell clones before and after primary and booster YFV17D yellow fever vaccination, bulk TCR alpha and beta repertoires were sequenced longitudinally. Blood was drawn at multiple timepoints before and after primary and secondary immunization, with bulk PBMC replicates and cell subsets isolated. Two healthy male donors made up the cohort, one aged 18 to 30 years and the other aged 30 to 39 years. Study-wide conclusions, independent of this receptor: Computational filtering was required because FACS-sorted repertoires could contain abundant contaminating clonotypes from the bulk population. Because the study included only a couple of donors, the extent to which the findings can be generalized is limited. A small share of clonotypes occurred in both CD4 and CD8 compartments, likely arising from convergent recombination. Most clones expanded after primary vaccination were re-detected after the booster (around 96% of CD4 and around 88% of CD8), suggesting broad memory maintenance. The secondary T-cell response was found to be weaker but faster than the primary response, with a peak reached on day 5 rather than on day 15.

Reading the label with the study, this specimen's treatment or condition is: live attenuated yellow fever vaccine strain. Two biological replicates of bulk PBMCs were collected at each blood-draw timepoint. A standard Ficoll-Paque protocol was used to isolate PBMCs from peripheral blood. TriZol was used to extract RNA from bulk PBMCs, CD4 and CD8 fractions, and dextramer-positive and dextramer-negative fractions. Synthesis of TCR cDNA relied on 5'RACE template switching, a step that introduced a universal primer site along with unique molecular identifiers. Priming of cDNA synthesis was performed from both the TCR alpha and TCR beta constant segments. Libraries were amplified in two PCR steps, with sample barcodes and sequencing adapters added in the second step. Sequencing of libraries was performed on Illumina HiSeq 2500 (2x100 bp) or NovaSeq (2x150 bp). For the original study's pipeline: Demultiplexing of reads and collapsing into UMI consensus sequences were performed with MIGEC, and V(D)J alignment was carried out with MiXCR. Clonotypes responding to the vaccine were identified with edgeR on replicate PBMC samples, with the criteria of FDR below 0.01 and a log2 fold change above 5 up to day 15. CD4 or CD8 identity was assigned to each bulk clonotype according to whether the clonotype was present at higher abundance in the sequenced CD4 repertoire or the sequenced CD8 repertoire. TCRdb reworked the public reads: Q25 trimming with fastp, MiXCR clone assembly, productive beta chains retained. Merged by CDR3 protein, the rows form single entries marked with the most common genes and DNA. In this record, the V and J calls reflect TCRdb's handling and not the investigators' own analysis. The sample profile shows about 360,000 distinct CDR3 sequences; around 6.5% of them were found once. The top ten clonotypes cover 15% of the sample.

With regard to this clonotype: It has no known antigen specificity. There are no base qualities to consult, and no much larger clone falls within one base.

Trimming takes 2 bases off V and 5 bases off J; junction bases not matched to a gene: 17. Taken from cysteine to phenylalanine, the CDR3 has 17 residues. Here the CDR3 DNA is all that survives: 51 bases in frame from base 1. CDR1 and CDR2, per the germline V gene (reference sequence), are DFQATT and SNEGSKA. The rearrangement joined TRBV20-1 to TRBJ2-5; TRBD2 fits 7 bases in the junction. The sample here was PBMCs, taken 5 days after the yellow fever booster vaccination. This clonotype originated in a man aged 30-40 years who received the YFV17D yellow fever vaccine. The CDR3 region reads CSARLKSGAGPSETQYF. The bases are TGCAGTGCTAGACTCAAATCGGGAGCGGGACCCAGTGAGACCCAGTACTTC.